This TCR beta chain was identified in a study of T cells in Graves' hyperthyroidism and ophthalmopathy. This clonotype has a count of ten or more. V was shortened by 3 bases and J by 6 bases, with 9 bases between the two germline ends. The germline CDR1 and CDR2 sequences are DFQATT and SNEGSKA (reference sequence). The CDR3 loop spans 13 amino acids. The CDR3 regions of TCR beta were amplified from RNA transcripts. An initial round of RT-PCR targeting the TCR CDR3 relied on the HTBI primer set. MiXCR was run by TCRdb on the multiplex PCR reads, yielding one entry per CDR3 protein. The table shows 480,000 or so distinct CDR3 sequences, with about 45% occurring only once.

Sequencing used peripheral blood or thyroid tissue (not recorded which). This receptor was obtained from an adult woman with Graves' disease, either hyperthyroidism or ophthalmopathy (not recorded which). The chain uses TRBV20-1 and TRBJ1-6; D is ambiguous. The CDR3 region is CSASSGSNSPLHF. DNA of the CDR3: TGCAGTGCTAGTTCCGGCAGTAATTCACCCCTCCACTTT.